This T cell receptor (beta chain) was captured by sequencing in a study of shared clonotypes between healthy human individuals. The CDR3 is made up of 15 amino acids. Germline CDR1 WSHSY, CDR2 SAAADI. Trimming at V came to 3 bases and at J to 2 bases, leaving 5 bases not matched to a gene. In the case of this clone: Its cognate antigen is unknown. The sample holds other DNA sequences that translate to the same CDR3.

Study donors comprised healthy, HIV-negative adults devoid of recent acute infection or vaccination. Study conclusions and caveats: Generally, naive subsets came out with larger estimated richness than memory subsets.

The table came from immunoSEQ multiplex PCR; TCRdb's copy has only in-frame clones and leaves some out. The top ten hold roughly 0.13% of the sample, which has some 2,400,000 clones, under 97% seen once. This sequence joins TRBV10-2 and TRBJ2-7, with 9 bases that match TRBD1. The material sequenced was naive CD4+ T cells sorted from blood. Subset indicated: CD45RA+ positively selected. The receptor was isolated from a man aged 18 to 30 in good health. The CDR3 nucleotides are TGCGCCAGCAGTGACGGGACAGGGAACCCCTACGAGCAGTACTTC. Its translation: CASSDGTGNPYEQYF.